This entry lists 27 T cell receptor beta chains sequenced from one sample in a study of blood T cell repertoires in COVID-19. Method: immunoSEQ multiplex PCR; TCRdb's copy keeps in-frame clones and lacks some. The table records 250,000 to 300,000 clones, approximately 86% of them present only once. The sequencing sample was made of peripheral blood. Receptors originate from a woman in her sixties or seventies with COVID-19, enrolled during active disease.

The rearrangement uses TRBV7-2 and TRBJ2-7, with 7 bases that match TRBD1. V shed 0 bases and J 3 bases; nucleotides not matched to a gene: 5. This CDR3 spans 15 amino acids. The V gene's germline CDR1 is SGHTA and CDR2 FQGNSA. DNA for the CDR3: TGTGCCAGCAGCTTAGCGGGGACAGCCGACTACGAGCAGTACTTC. This encodes CASSLAGTADYEQYF.

As regards this clone: A junction end diverges from the germline sequence, so it may reflect a read error. The chain uses TRBV19 and TRBJ1-2, with a weak D call TRBD1 (5 bases). Germline V gene data show CDR1 as LNHDA and CDR2 as SQIVND (reference sequence). CDR3 length: 9 amino acids. CDR3 sequence (DNA): TGTGCCAGTAGTGGGCCAGGGCTCTTC. Its protein is CASSGPGLF.

This chain connects TRBV10-3 to TRBJ1-3; possibly TRBD1 for D (5 bases). CDR1 and CDR2 (germline): ENHRY, SYGVKD. V dropped 7 bases and J dropped 4 bases, with 23 bases sitting between them. The CDR3 has 17 residues. CDR3 sequence (DNA): TGTGCCATCAATCGCGGCAGCTCGGGTGGGGCGGGAAACACCATATATTTT. It specifies CAINRGSSGGAGNTIYF.

This chain links TRBV6-5 with TRBJ1-1; D might be TRBD1 (6 bases). Germline assignment: CDR1 MNHEY and CDR2 SVGAGI. CDR3 length: 15 residues. Trimming removed 2 bases at V and 4 bases at J, with 14 bases between. CDR3 in DNA: TGTGCCAGCAGTTACCGACAGGTTCTAACCACTGAAGCTTTCTTT. Translated, it gives CASSYRQVLTTEAFF.

This chain connects TRBV28 to TRBJ1-2; 8 positions match TRBD1. The CDR3 has 15 amino acids. From germline, CDR1 is MDHEN and CDR2 SYDVKM. V dropped 1 base and J dropped 7; count of bases not matched to a gene: 8. CDR3 nucleotide sequence: TGTGCCAGCAGTTTATTAGTGCAGGGGGCGAGTGGCTACACCTTC. Its translation is CASSLLVQGASGYTF.

CDR3 DNA: TGTGCCAGCAAGGAGTGGGGAGGCGTCGAGCAGTACTTC. It codes for CASKEWGGVEQYF. The chain links TRBV7-2 to TRBJ2-7; D may be TRBD2 (6 bases). Germline values: CDR1 SGHTA, CDR2 FQGNSA. Deletions cut 7 bases from V and 6 bases from J, with 16 bases between. CDR3 length: 13 residues.

The chain uses TRBV5-6 and TRBJ2-1; D is perhaps TRBD1 (5 bases). Trimming left V 3 bases short and J 12 bases short, with 10 bases between. The CDR3 contains 11 residues. The V gene's germline CDR1 is SGHDT and CDR2 YYEEEE. The CDR3 is CASSSTVGQFF. As DNA, the CDR3 is TGTGCCAGCAGCTCGACAGTTGGGCAGTTCTTC.

This chain connects TRBV5-1 to TRBJ2-1; 7 nucleotides line up with TRBD2. Per the germline V gene, CDR1 is SGHRS and CDR2 is YFSETQ. After removal of 4 bases from V and 2 bases from J, the junction contained 6 bases not matched to a gene. The CDR3 has 15 amino acids. Here the CDR3 reads CASSRSSGTYNEQFF. DNA of the CDR3: TGCGCCAGCAGCAGATCTAGCGGTACCTACAATGAGCAGTTCTTC.

The CDR3 is CASRENRGRENQPQHF. The CDR3 nucleotides read TGTGCCAGCAGGGAAAACAGGGGTCGGGAAAATCAGCCCCAGCATTTT. V gene TRBV6-6 combines with J gene TRBJ1-5; 7 positions match TRBD1. CDR3 length: 16 residues. Germline V gene sequence: CDR1 MNHNY, CDR2 SVGAGI (reference sequence). V gave up 6 bases and J gave up 4 bases; unmatched junction bases: 12.

The chain recombines TRBV3-1 (or the pseudogene TRBV3-2) with TRBJ2-1; no firm D call. CDR3 length equals 14 residues. V was shortened by 4 bases and J by 1 base, with 8 bases between the two germline ends. Germline V gene data show CDR1 as LGHDT and CDR2 as YNNKEL (reference sequence). CDR3 residues: CASSPPYSYNEQFF. The CDR3 bases are TGTGCCAGCAGCCCACCCTATTCCTACAATGAGCAGTTCTTC.

This clone was detected only once. The rearrangement links TRBV19 to TRBJ1-1; 9 bases map to TRBD1. Germline V lookup: CDR1 LNHDA, CDR2 SQIVND (reference sequence). Trimming at V came to 4 bases and at J to 0 bases, leaving 9 bases not matched to a gene. This CDR3 comprises 17 residues. The CDR3 DNA sequence: TGTGCCAGTAGTAACAGGGGGCTCGGAAGAGTGAACACTGAAGCTTTCTTT. Its protein is CASSNRGLGRVNTEAFF.

This clone was observed a single time. The chain couples TRBV19 to TRBJ1-1, with a weak D call TRBD1 (5 bases). The CDR3 totals 15 residues. V lost 3 bases and J lost 1, with 12 bases in between. Germline values: CDR1 LNHDA, CDR2 SQIVND (reference sequence). As DNA, the CDR3 is TGTGCCAGTAGTATCCTTCCAAGGGGGAACACTGAAGCTTTCTTT. It is translated as CASSILPRGNTEAFF.

The chain recombines TRBV3-1 (or the pseudogene TRBV3-2) with TRBJ2-5; D is uncertain. The CDR3 covers 14 residues. Trimming pared 1 base from V and 7 bases from J, leaving 13 bases between. CDR1 and CDR2 (germline): LGHDT, YNNKEL (reference sequence). The CDR3 region is CASSQGPGRRTQYF. CDR3 sequence (DNA): TGTGCCAGCAGCCAAGGGCCAGGCAGACGGACCCAGTACTTC.

With regard to this clone: The CDR3 ends on some other residue instead of the conserved phenylalanine or tryptophan, so this is likely a read error. The DNA is omitted, as the CDR3 cannot be located on it reliably, and the CDR3 follows TCRdb's listing. CDR3 amino acids: CASSPGLAGDL. This rearrangement joins TRBV3-1 (or the pseudogene TRBV3-2) to TRBJ2-7; the D call TRBD2 from the table was never checked on the DNA. Inclusive of both ends, the CDR3 amounts to 11 amino acids. The germline V gene encodes CDR1 LGHDT and CDR2 YNNKEL (reference sequence).

V and J are TRBV6-2 or TRBV6-3 and TRBJ2-3; D is uncertain. V was cut by 1 base and J by 1 base, with 9 bases left in between. The germline V gene has CDR1 MNHEY and CDR2 SVGEGT. The CDR3 has 15 amino acids. The CDR3 region is CASSYYHSGTDTQYF. The CDR3 coding sequence is TGTGCCAGCAGTTACTATCACTCGGGCACAGATACGCAGTATTTT.

The chain has TRBV9 and TRBJ2-1, with D unresolved. Germline CDR1 is SGDLS and CDR2 is YYNGEE. Trimming removed 3 bases at V and 8 bases at J, with 9 bases between. CDR3 size: 12 residues. CDR3 coding DNA: TGTGCCAGCAGCGAGCCGAGAGATGAGCAGTTCTTC. This gives the protein CASSEPRDEQFF.

The chain employs TRBV3-1 (or the pseudogene TRBV3-2) and TRBJ2-6, with no clear D. Between the trimmed V and J ends, which lost 3 bases and 1 base, there was a span of 10 bases. CDR3 size: 16 residues. Germline V gene lookup returns CDR1 LGHDT and CDR2 YNNKEL (reference sequence). Here the CDR3 reads CASSHPILSGANVLTF. The DNA of the CDR3 is TGTGCCAGCAGCCATCCAATTCTATCTGGGGCCAACGTCCTGACTTTC.

The V and J genes are TRBV10-1 and TRBJ2-5; 12 bases are shared with TRBD2. Germline CDR1 WNHNN, CDR2 SYGVQD (reference sequence). Trimming at V came to 0 bases and at J to 4 bases, leaving 3 bases not matched to a gene. The CDR3 runs 16 residues. The CDR3 protein is CASSESLAGGPETQYF. DNA for the CDR3: TGCGCCAGCAGTGAGTCTCTAGCGGGAGGGCCAGAGACCCAGTACTTC.

The chain combines TRBV3-1 (or the pseudogene TRBV3-2) with TRBJ1-4; the match to TRBD1 covers 7 bases. The junction had 2 bases not matched to a gene; V was cut back by 6 bases and J by 7 bases. CDR1 and CDR2 (germline): LGHDT, YNNKEL (reference sequence). This CDR3 has 12 residues. CDR3 nucleotide sequence: TGTGCCAGCAGAGCAGGGGGTGAAAAACTGTTTTTT. Protein sequence: CASRAGGEKLFF.

The chain has TRBV10-3 and TRBJ1-2; 12 bases line up with TRBD1. Trimming removed 10 bases from V and 8 bases from J; junction bases left unmatched: 14. The CDR3 sequence is 15 residues long. Germline V gene lookup returns CDR1 ENHRY and CDR2 SYGVKD. As DNA, the CDR3 is TGTGCCACCTCCCCGGGACAGGGGGCGTATAGCGGCTACACCTTC. Translating it yields CATSPGQGAYSGYTF.

The gene calls are TRBV7-3 and TRBJ2-1, with TRBD2 identical over 12 bases. Per the germline V gene, CDR1 is SGHTA and CDR2 is FQGTGA. The trim removed 5 bases at V and 9 bases at J, leaving 5 bases unmatched. The CDR3 runs to 14 residues. Here the CDR3 DNA reads TGTGCCAGCAGCAGACTAGCGGGAGAAGGTGAGCAGTTCTTC. This translates into CASSRLAGEGEQFF.

There are a few counts of this clone. The V and J genes are TRBV28 and TRBJ2-3; 8 nucleotides line up with TRBD2. In germline, CDR1 is MDHEN, CDR2 SYDVKM. Trimming cost V 3 bases and J 3 bases; bases outside gene matches: 14. CDR3 length: 18 residues. The CDR3, as DNA: TGTGCCAGCAGTTTTAGGACCCAAGGAAGCGGGAGAACAGATACGCAGTATTTT. The encoded protein is CASSFRTQGSGRTDTQYF.

The CDR3 sequence is CATSRGIGDYEQYF. The CDR3, as DNA: TGTGCCACCAGCCGCGGGATTGGGGACTACGAGCAGTACTTC. The rearrangement uses TRBV15 and TRBJ2-7; the D gene is possibly TRBD2 (6 bases). The CDR3 length is 14 residues. Germline assignment: CDR1 LNHNV and CDR2 YYDKDF (reference sequence). The V end was cut by 5 bases, the J end by 3 bases, with 14 bases between.

The rearrangement links TRBV1 to TRBJ1-6; the table's D call, TRBD1, has no DNA check behind it. TRBV1 is a recognized pseudogene. The CDR3 extends over 20 amino acids. DNA for the CDR3: TGCACCAGCAGCCAGCCCCACAGGACAGGGTCGGCGGTGGAGAGTGTACCCCTCCACTTT. Translated, it gives CTSSQPHRTGSAVESVPLHF.

In DNA, the CDR3 is TGTGCCAGCAGTCGTTCTGAGAGCTCCTACAATGAGCAGTTCTTC. It specifies CASSRSESSYNEQFF. This chain links TRBV7-7 with TRBJ2-1; the D is unclear. The length of the CDR3 is 15 residues. Germline V gene lookup returns CDR1 SSHAT and CDR2 FNYEAQ (reference sequence). The ends were cut back, 6 bases at V and 0 bases at J, with 12 bases in the middle.

The chain is built from TRBV2 and TRBJ1-2; D uncertain. Germline CDR1 SNHLY, CDR2 FYNNEI. Trimming took 3 bases from V and 0 from J, leaving 5 bases between them. The CDR3 loop spans 13 amino acids. The CDR3 DNA reads TGTGCCAGCAGTGATACGGCTAACTATGGCTACACCTTC. It encodes CASSDTANYGYTF.

This clone was observed a single time. This sequence joins TRBV19 and TRBJ2-1; D is ambiguous. Germline assignment: CDR1 LNHDA and CDR2 SQIVND (reference sequence). V was cut by 5 bases and J by 0 bases, with 11 bases left in between. This CDR3 has 15 amino acids. CDR3: CASSHPRLSYNEQFF. CDR3 DNA sequence: TGTGCCAGTAGTCACCCTAGACTCTCCTACAATGAGCAGTTCTTC.